This TCR beta chain was captured in a study of early T cells in non-severe SARS-CoV-2 infection. Overall study context: Sequenced bulk RNA came from whole blood that was unsorted, and chains were unpaired.

Attachment of unique molecular identifiers to individual cDNA molecules was performed. A single record per CDR3 protein comes from TCRdb applying MiXCR to the 5' RACE reads. The table shows some 80,000 distinct CDR3 sequences, with around 5% occurring only once. Note on this clonotype: Its antigen is as yet unknown.

The CDR3 sequence is 14 residues long. Germline V gene lookup returns CDR1 SGHRS and CDR2 YFSETQ. With 1 base removed from V and 2 bases from J, the gap between germline ends came to 8 bases. Points from the study as a whole: A preference for anti-spike CD8 responses marked VDJdb matching, which missed private and CD4 specificities.

This sequence was found in an adult who was a healthcare worker with PCR-confirmed SARS-CoV-2 infection or an uninfected control (not recorded which). The source was whole blood, collected at baseline. The chain couples TRBV5-1 to TRBJ2-3, with D hard to call. The CDR3 reads CASSLSQNTDTQYF. The DNA for the CDR3 is TGCGCCAGCAGCTTGAGTCAGAACACAGATACGCAGTATTTT.